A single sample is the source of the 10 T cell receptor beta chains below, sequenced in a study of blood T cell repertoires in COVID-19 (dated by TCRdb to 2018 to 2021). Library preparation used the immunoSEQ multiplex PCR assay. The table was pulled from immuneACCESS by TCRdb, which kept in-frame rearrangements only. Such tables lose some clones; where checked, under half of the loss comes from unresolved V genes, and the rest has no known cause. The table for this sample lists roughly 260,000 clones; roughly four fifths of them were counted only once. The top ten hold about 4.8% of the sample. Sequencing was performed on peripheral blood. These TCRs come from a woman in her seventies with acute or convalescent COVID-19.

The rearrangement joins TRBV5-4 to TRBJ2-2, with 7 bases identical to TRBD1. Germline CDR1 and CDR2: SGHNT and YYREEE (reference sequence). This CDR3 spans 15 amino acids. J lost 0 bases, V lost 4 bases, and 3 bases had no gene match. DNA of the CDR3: TGTGCCAGCAGCCAGGGGACAGCGAACACCGGGGAGCTGTTTTTT. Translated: CASSQGTANTGELFF.

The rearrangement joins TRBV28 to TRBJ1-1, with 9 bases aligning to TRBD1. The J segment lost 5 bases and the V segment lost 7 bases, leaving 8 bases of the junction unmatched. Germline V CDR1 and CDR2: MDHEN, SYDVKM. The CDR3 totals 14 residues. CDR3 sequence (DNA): TGTGCCAGCAATACAGGGGGCAGGGAGACTGAAGCTTTCTTT. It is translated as CASNTGGRETEAFF.

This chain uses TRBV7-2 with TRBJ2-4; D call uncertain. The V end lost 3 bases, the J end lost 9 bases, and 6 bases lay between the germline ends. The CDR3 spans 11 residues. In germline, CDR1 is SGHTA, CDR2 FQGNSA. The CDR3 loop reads CASSFSVIQYF. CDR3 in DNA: TGTGCCAGCAGCTTCTCCGTCATTCAGTACTTC. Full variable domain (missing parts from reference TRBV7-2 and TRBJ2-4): GAGVSQSPSNKVTEKGKDVELRCDPISGHTALYWYRQSLGQGLEFLIYFQGNSAPDKSGLPSDRFSAERTGGSVSTLTIQRTQQEDSAVYLCASSFSVIQYFGAGTRLSVL.

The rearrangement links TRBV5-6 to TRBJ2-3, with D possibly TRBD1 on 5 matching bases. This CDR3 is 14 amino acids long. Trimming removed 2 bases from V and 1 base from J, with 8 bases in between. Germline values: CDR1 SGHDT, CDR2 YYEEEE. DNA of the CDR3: TGTGCCAGCAGCTTATTGACAGGCACAGATACGCAGTATTTT. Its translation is CASSLLTGTDTQYF. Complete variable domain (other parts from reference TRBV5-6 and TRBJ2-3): DAGVTQSPTHLIKTRGQQVTLRCSPKSGHDTVSWYQQALGQGPQFIFQYYEEEERQRGNFPDRFSGHQFPNYSSELNVNALLLGDSALYLCASSLLTGTDTQYFGPGTRLTVL.

The CDR3 nucleotides read TGTGCCAGCAGAGTCGACAGGAATGAAAAACTGTTTTTT. Translating gives CASRVDRNEKLFF. V and J are TRBV11-3 and TRBJ1-4; tentatively, D is TRBD1 (6 bases). The CDR3 contains 13 residues. V dropped 6 bases and J dropped 5 bases, with 10 bases sitting between them. Germline CDR1 reads SGHNT; CDR2 reads YENEEA.

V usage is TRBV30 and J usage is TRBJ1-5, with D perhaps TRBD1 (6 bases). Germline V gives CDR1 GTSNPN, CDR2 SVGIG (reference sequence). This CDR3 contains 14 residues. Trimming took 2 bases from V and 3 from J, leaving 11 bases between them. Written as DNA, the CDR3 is TGTGCCTGGAGTCCCGGACAGCCCAATCAGCCCCAGCATTTT. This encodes CAWSPGQPNQPQHF.

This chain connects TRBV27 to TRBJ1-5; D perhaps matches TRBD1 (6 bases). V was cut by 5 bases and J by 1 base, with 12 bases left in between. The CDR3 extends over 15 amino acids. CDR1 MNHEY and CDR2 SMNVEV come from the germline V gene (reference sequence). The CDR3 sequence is CASSTQGRSNQPQHF. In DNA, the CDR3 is TGTGCCAGCAGTACACAGGGAAGGAGCAATCAGCCCCAGCATTTT.

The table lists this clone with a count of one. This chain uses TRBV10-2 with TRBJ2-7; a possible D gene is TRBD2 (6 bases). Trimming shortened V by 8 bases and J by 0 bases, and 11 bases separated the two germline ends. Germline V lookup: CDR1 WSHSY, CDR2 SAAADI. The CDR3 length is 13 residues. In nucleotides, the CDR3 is TGCGCCAGCGGAGGCGGGAACTCCTACGAGCAGTACTTC. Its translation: CASGGGNSYEQYF.

The CDR3 DNA follows: TGCGCCAGCAGCCTTGACAGGCACTATGGCTACACCTTC. It is translated as CASSLDRHYGYTF. J is TRBJ1-2 and V is TRBV4-1; D may be TRBD1 (6 bases). In germline, CDR1 is MGHRA, CDR2 YSYEKL. Trimming left V 4 bases short and J 3 bases short, with 9 bases between. This CDR3 is built from 13 residues.

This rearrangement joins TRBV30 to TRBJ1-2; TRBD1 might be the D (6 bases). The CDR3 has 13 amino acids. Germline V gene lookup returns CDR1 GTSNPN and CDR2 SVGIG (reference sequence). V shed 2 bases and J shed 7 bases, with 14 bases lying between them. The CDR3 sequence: CAWSQRLGGGYTF. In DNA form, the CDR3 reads TGTGCCTGGAGTCAGAGGTTAGGGGGTGGCTACACCTTC.